These T cell receptor beta chains were read from a single sample in a study of CD8+CD57+ T cells in acquired aplastic anemia. TCRdb re-called the reads with MiXCR, one entry per CDR3 protein. The sample lists hundreds of thousands of distinct CDR3 sequences, under 40% occurring once. Sequenced sample: sorted CD4+, CD8+, or CD8+CD57+ T cells (not recorded which) from PBMCs. These receptor sequences come from a human donor with aplastic anemia. The CDR3 runs from the conserved cysteine through the conserved F or W. The D gene is left open where the match is weak. Rows give clone size only sometimes, using once, few, many, or a class for an expanded clone.

>-|TRBV9|few|16|TRBJ2-2
CASSVAPRANTGELFF
TGTGCCAGCAGCGTAGCTCCCAGGGCGAACACCGGGGAGCTGTTTTTT
>-|TRBV7-8|-|16|TRBJ2-5
CASSLAAGQIQETQYF
TGTGCCAGCAGCTTAGCAGCAGGACAGATCCAAGAGACCCAGTACTTC
>TRBD2|TRBV11-2|-|17|TRBJ2-1
CASSPRGKAGEYNEQFF
TGTGCCAGCAGCCCCCGAGGGAAAGCGGGGGAGTACAATGAGCAGTTCTTC
>-|TRBV25-1|few|13|TRBJ2-7
CASSEAGAYEQYF
TGTGCCAGCAGTGAGGCCGGGGCATACGAGCAGTACTTC
>TRBD2|TRBV20-1|many|12|TRBJ2-1
CSARETSAEQFF
TGCAGTGCTAGAGAAACTAGCGCTGAGCAGTTCTTC
>-|TRBV7-2|many|14|TRBJ1-6
CASSLGGAGSPLHF
TGTGCCAGCAGCTTAGGGGGAGCAGGTTCACCCCTCCACTTT
>-|TRBV15|many|14|TRBJ2-2
CATSRDHEGGELFF
TGTGCCACCAGCAGAGATCATGAGGGTGGGGAGCTGTTTTTT
>TRBD1|TRBV4-1|many|15|TRBJ1-5
CASSQEDRIWTPQHF
TGCGCCAGCAGCCAAGAGGACAGGATATGGACGCCCCAGCATTTT
>-|TRBV19|-|15|TRBJ2-7
CASSVTRVLSYEQYF
TGTGCCAGTAGTGTGACACGGGTCCTCTCCTACGAGCAGTACTTC
>TRBD2|TRBV30|-|14|TRBJ2-7
CAWSLAGPSYEQYF
TGTGCCTGGAGTCTAGCGGGACCGTCCTACGAGCAGTACTTC
>-|TRBV11-1|-|16|TRBJ2-1
CASSFTAASSYNEQFF
TGTGCCAGCAGCTTCACGGCGGCTAGCTCCTACAATGAGCAGTTCTTC
>-|TRBV4-2|few|15|TRBJ2-3
CASNGERSSTDTQYF
TGTGCCAGCAACGGGGAGCGGAGTAGCACAGATACGCAGTATTTT
>-|TRBV24-1|-|14|TRBJ1-1
CATRPGQENTEAFF
TGTGCCACCAGACCGGGGCAAGAGAACACTGAAGCTTTCTTT
>-|TRBV20-1|many|14|TRBJ2-7
CSARDRGRPYEQYF
TGCAGTGCTAGAGATCGGGGCAGACCCTACGAGCAGTACTTC
>-|TRBV7-9|-|11|TRBJ2-5
CASSFRGTQYF
TGTGCCAGCAGCTTTCGAGGGACCCAGTACTTC
>-|TRBV19|many|15|TRBJ1-3
CASSMAGTSGNTIYF
TGTGCCAGTAGTATGGCAGGTACCTCTGGAAACACCATATATTTT
>TRBD2|TRBV20-1|-|16|TRBJ2-7
CSAQGGTSGASYEQYF
TGCAGTGCTCAAGGAGGGACTAGCGGGGCCTCCTACGAGCAGTACTTC
>-|TRBV2|once|16|TRBJ2-3
CASSDIGGSYRDTQYF
TGTGCCAGCAGTGATATAGGGGGATCCTATCGGGATACGCAGTATTTT
>-|TRBV5-1|few|14|TRBJ2-5
CASSLAGMGETQYF
TGCGCCAGCAGCTTAGCAGGAATGGGGGAGACCCAGTACTTC
>-|TRBV19|-|15|TRBJ1-4
CAWSVFGNINEKLFF
TGTGCCTGGAGTGTATTTGGGAATATTAATGAAAAACTGTTTTTT
>-|TRBV2|many|12|TRBJ2-7
CASSARSYEQYF
TGTGCCAGCAGTGCTCGGTCCTACGAGCAGTACTTC
>TRBD1|TRBV19|-|14|TRBJ1-6
CASTHRDRDSPLHF
TGTGCCAGTACCCACCGGGACAGGGACTCACCCCTCCACTTT
>-|TRBV25-1|many|14|TRBJ2-7
CATPSPDWTSEQYF
TGTGCCACACCTAGCCCCGATTGGACTTCCGAGCAGTACTTC
>TRBD2|TRBV10-2|many|13|TRBJ2-7
CASGTSGIYEQYF
TGCGCCAGCGGGACTAGCGGGATTTACGAGCAGTACTTC